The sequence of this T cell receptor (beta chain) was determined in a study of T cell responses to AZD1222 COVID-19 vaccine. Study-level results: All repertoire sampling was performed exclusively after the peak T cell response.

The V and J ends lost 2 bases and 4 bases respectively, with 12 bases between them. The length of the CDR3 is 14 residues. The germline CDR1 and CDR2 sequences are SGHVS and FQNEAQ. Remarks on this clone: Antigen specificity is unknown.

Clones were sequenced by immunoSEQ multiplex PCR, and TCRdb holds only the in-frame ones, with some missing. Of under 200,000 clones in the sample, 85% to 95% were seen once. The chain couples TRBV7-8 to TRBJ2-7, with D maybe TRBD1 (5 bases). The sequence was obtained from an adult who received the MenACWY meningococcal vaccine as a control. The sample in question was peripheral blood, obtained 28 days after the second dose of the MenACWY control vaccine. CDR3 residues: CASSLRRGRYEQYF. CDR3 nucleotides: TGTGCCAGCAGCTTAAGAAGGGGAAGGTACGAGCAGTACTTC.